This T cell receptor (beta chain) was sequenced for a study of human T cells and chemical hapten exposure. Overall study: Patch testing was performed with 0.01% DPC on the upper back, with reading at 6 days.

Germline loops: CDR1 SGDLS, CDR2 YYNGEE. The trim removed 0 bases at V and 4 bases at J, leaving 1 base unmatched. The CDR3 spans 13 residues. Per the original methods: TCR counts had a median of about 100,000 per sample and spanned 23,224 to 690,600. TCRdb processed the RACE reads anew with MiXCR; each CDR3 protein has one entry. The V and J calls were determined by TCRdb, not by the authors. Here the sample spans 180,000 or so distinct CDR3 sequences, under 25% being singletons. This clonotype was observed a handful of times. As to time point: patch test 3, about 24 weeks after DPC sensitization. Treatment of the sample: therapeutic diphenylcyclopropenone sensitization with weekly scalp DPC. Blood, whole and unfractionated, served as the source for total RNA extraction.

The chain couples TRBV9 to TRBJ2-7, with 7 bases aligning to TRBD1. This specimen consisted of whole blood, obtained in connection with sensitization to the hapten diphenylcyclopropenone (DPC). The source is a woman in her 40s with alopecia areata. Some clones in this sample may be carry-over from other donors' samples. This CDR3 is CASSVGGQYEQYF. The CDR3 DNA follows: TGTGCCAGCAGCGTAGGGGGACAGTACGAGCAGTACTTC.